This T cell receptor (beta chain) emerged from a study of preoperative IRX-2 immunotherapy in early breast cancer. This CDR3 contains 14 residues. V lost 4 bases and J 1 base, leaving 11 bases between the germline ends. Germline V lookup: CDR1 SGHRS, CDR2 YFSETQ. The treatment was: preoperative locoregional IRX-2 cytokine immunotherapy. Using immunoSEQ multiplex PCR, the repertoire was profiled, and TCRdb retains in-frame clones only, with some absent. This sample carries tens of thousands of clones, roughly 80% of them seen once, and the ten largest clones take less than 2.5%. The chain uses TRBV5-1 and TRBJ1-1, with D possibly TRBD1 on 5 matching bases. This clonotype was obtained from a human donor with breast cancer. The specimen comprised lymph node tissue, sampled before IRX-2 immunotherapy. The CDR3 protein is CASSGTAWNTEAFF. DNA for the CDR3: TGCGCCAGCAGCGGGACTGCGTGGAACACTGAAGCTTTCTTT.